Shown below are 28 T cell receptor beta chains from a single sample sequenced in a study of vaccination effects on CD4 cells after COVID-19. TCRdb's copy holds only in-frame clones and misses some; the assay was immunoSEQ multiplex PCR. The sample has more than 40,000 clones; 70% to 80% are singletons. Once cultured for 9 to 11 days, the cells underwent separation to obtain CD4+ T cells. No antigens are known for them. The material was CD4+ T cells from PBMCs cultured without peptide, obtained before COVID-19 vaccination. The receptors come from a human donor who had a prior SARS-CoV-2 infection.

This rearrangement joins TRBV9 to TRBJ1-3; D not resolved. CDR1 and CDR2 (germline): SGDLS, YYNGEE. The CDR3 runs to 13 residues. V was clipped by 0 bases and J by 4 bases, with 5 bases between them. The CDR3 bases are TGTGCCAGCAGCGTAGGAGTCGGAAACACCATATATTTT. Its translation is CASSVGVGNTIYF.

The V gene is TRBV7-2, the J gene TRBJ2-3; 12 positions match TRBD2. The CDR3 is 16 amino acids. The ends lost 5 bases at V and 2 bases at J; junction bases unmatched: 5. The V gene's germline CDR1 is SGHTA and CDR2 FQGNSA. The CDR3 DNA is TGTGCCAGCAGCGAAAGGACTAGCGGGATCACAGATACGCAGTATTTT. Translated, it gives CASSERTSGITDTQYF. The variable domain in full, with the rest retrieved from reference TRBV7-2 and TRBJ2-3, is GAGVSQSPSNKVTEKGKDVELRCDPISGHTALYWYRQSLGQGLEFLIYFQGNSAPDKSGLPSDRFSAERTGGSVSTLTIQRTQQEDSAVYLCASSERTSGITDTQYFGPGTRLTVL.

The chain links TRBV19 to TRBJ1-2; TRBD1 is a possible D gene (6 bases). CDR1 LNHDA and CDR2 SQIVND come from the germline V gene (reference sequence). With 6 bases removed from V and 7 bases from J, the gap between germline ends came to 18 bases. The CDR3 is 14 residues long. The CDR3 reads CASSPTGGARGYTF. CDR3 in DNA: TGTGCCAGTAGCCCGACGGGGGGGGCACGTGGCTACACCTTC.

This chain links TRBV15 with TRBJ1-4; D is uncertain. CDR1 and CDR2 from the germline V gene are LNHNV and YYDKDF (reference sequence). This CDR3 comprises 18 residues. Trimming cost V 0 bases and J 0 bases, with 14 bases left between them. CDR3 sequence reads: CATSREVRRDATNEKLFF. The CDR3 bases are TGTGCCACCAGCAGAGAAGTCAGAAGAGATGCAACTAATGAAAAACTGTTTTTT.

This chain connects TRBV2 to TRBJ1-2; no reliable D call. With 6 bases removed from V and 7 bases from J, the gap between germline ends came to 15 bases. The CDR3 extends over 13 amino acids. Germline V gene lookup returns CDR1 SNHLY and CDR2 FYNNEI. The chain's CDR3 is CASRWGGSPGYTF. CDR3 DNA sequence: TGTGCCAGCAGGTGGGGAGGGTCGCCTGGCTACACCTTC.

The chain is built from TRBV7-9 and TRBJ2-1, with 7 bases aligning to TRBD1. Losses at the gene ends were 6 bases for V and 8 bases for J; bases not matched to a gene: 10. Looked up from germline, CDR1 is SEHNR and CDR2 is FQNEAQ (reference sequence). CDR3 length: 14 amino acids. The CDR3 sequence is CASRRTGAFDEQFF. CDR3 nucleotides: TGTGCCAGCAGACGAACAGGGGCCTTCGATGAGCAGTTCTTC.

This clone was counted only a few times. The chain has TRBV7-3 and TRBJ2-7; D possibly corresponds to TRBD2 (6 bases). CDR3 length equals 13 residues. Germline CDR1 SGHTA, CDR2 FQGTGA. Trimming removed 5 bases at V and 3 bases at J, with 11 bases between. Here the CDR3 DNA reads TGTGCCAGCAGCCCTGGGACTTACTACGAGCAGTACTTC. Protein: CASSPGTYYEQYF.

This sequence joins TRBV27 and TRBJ2-2, with 9 nucleotides matching TRBD1. From germline, CDR1 is MNHEY and CDR2 SMNVEV (reference sequence). Losses at the gene ends were 8 bases for V and 8 bases for J; bases not matched to a gene: 12. This CDR3 contains 15 residues. The CDR3 nucleotides read TGTGCCAGCTCAGGGACAGGGTTTTCATGGGGGGAGCTGTTTTTT. Its translation: CASSGTGFSWGELFF.

The CDR3 protein is CASSLTDSTTDTQYF. The CDR3 nucleotides are TGTGCCAGCAGCCTAACAGACAGCACCACAGATACGCAGTATTTT. This chain connects TRBV3-1 (or the pseudogene TRBV3-2) to TRBJ2-3, with a tentative D call TRBD1 (5 bases). V lost 4 bases and J lost 2, with 13 bases in between. In germline, CDR1 is LGHDT, CDR2 YNNKEL (reference sequence). This CDR3 contains 15 residues.

The J gene is TRBJ1-6, the V gene TRBV6-5; no clear D. The V gene's germline CDR1 is MNHEY and CDR2 SVGAGI. The CDR3 runs to 15 residues. The V and J ends lost 0 bases and 7 bases respectively, with 10 bases between them. This CDR3 is CASSYSETINSPLHF. The CDR3 DNA is TGTGCCAGCAGTTACTCGGAGACGATAAATTCACCCCTCCACTTT.

The chain is built from TRBV11-2 and TRBJ2-1; possibly TRBD2 for D (5 bases). CDR1 is SGHAT, CDR2 FQNNGV, per germline. This CDR3 has 15 amino acids. Trimming stripped 3 bases from V and 6 bases from J, with 15 bases between. This CDR3 is CASSFGTQRTNEQFF. DNA of the CDR3: TGTGCCAGCAGCTTTGGAACGCAGCGGACCAATGAGCAGTTCTTC.

The chain has TRBV7-2 and TRBJ2-5; TRBD2 is a possible D gene (5 bases). V dropped 5 bases and J dropped 6 bases, with 19 bases sitting between them. Germline CDR1 and CDR2: SGHTA and FQGNSA. This CDR3 contains 15 residues. Here the CDR3 reads CASSLLLTLGKTQYF. The CDR3, as DNA: TGTGCCAGCAGCCTCCTTCTTACCCTCGGGAAGACCCAGTACTTC.

The V call is TRBV28, the J call TRBJ2-3, with 7 bases aligning to TRBD1. There are 14 residues in the CDR3. Germline CDR1 and CDR2: MDHEN and SYDVKM. Germline trimming cut 3 bases from V and 7 bases from J; bases unmatched to any gene: 7. The CDR3 region is CASSLLRGFHTQYF. In DNA, the CDR3 is TGTGCCAGCAGTTTGCTCAGGGGGTTCCATACGCAGTATTTT.

This rearrangement joins TRBV12-3 or TRBV12-4 to TRBJ2-5; D not certain. The CDR3 is 12 amino acids. The germline V and J ends were trimmed by 5 bases and 4 bases, with 8 bases remaining between them. The DNA of the CDR3 is TGTGCCAGCAGTCTGGACGGAGAGACCCAGTACTTC. Its protein product is CASSLDGETQYF.

The chain couples TRBV6-2 or TRBV6-3 to TRBJ2-7; D is undetermined. Germline V gene lookup returns CDR1 MNHEY and CDR2 SVGEGT. V was trimmed by 5 bases and J by 1 base, leaving 9 bases between them. The CDR3 totals 13 residues. CDR3 protein: CASSPLESYEQYF. As DNA, the CDR3 is TGTGCCAGCAGTCCCCTCGAGTCCTACGAGCAGTACTTC.

The chain combines TRBV15 with TRBJ2-3, with D uncertain. Deletions cut 1 base from V and 6 bases from J, with 5 bases between. Germline lookup yields CDR1 LNHNV and CDR2 YYDKDF (reference sequence). The CDR3 runs to 12 residues. The CDR3 DNA reads TGTGCCACCAGCAGAGCGGAGGATACGCAGTATTTT. Translation gives CATSRAEDTQYF.

The chain uses TRBV5-4 and TRBJ2-1, with 8 positions matching TRBD1. CDR3 length: 15 residues. J was trimmed by 0 bases and V by 4 bases; bases with no gene match: 3. Germline CDR1 is SGHNT and CDR2 is YYREEE (reference sequence). The CDR3 coding sequence is TGTGCCAGCAGCGAGACAGGGGACTCCTACAATGAGCAGTTCTTC. Amino acid sequence: CASSETGDSYNEQFF.

The chain uses TRBV4-2 and TRBJ2-4; 8 nucleotides match TRBD2. The length of the CDR3 is 15 residues. Trimming took 3 bases from V and 2 from J; bases not matched to a gene: 3. Germline V gene data show CDR1 as LGHNA and CDR2 as YNFKEQ. The CDR3 protein is CASSHSGGTKNIQYF. The CDR3 DNA is TGTGCCAGCAGCCACAGCGGGGGAACCAAAAACATTCAGTACTTC.

V usage is TRBV11-2 and J usage is TRBJ1-1; the D gene is possibly TRBD1 (6 bases). V dropped 5 bases and J dropped 8 bases, with 15 bases sitting between them. CDR3 length: 13 residues. Per the germline V gene, CDR1 is SGHAT and CDR2 is FQNNGV. Written as DNA, the CDR3 is TGTGCCAGCAGCGGATTCTCCGGGACAGAAGCTTTCTTT. This translates into CASSGFSGTEAFF.

The table lists this clone with a count of one. The chain couples TRBV7-9 to TRBJ1-2, with D maybe TRBD1 (5 bases). CDR3 length: 14 residues. From germline, CDR1 is SEHNR and CDR2 FQNEAQ (reference sequence). V was cut by 4 bases and J by 3 bases, with 12 bases left in between. CDR3 loop: CASSYSGTDYGYTF. The DNA for the CDR3 is TGTGCCAGCAGCTATTCCGGGACGGACTATGGCTACACCTTC.

The chain uses TRBV30 and TRBJ2-3; 8 bases line up with TRBD1. Germline values: CDR1 GTSNPN, CDR2 SVGIG (reference sequence). Losses at the gene ends were 5 bases for V and 5 bases for J; bases not matched to a gene: 0. The CDR3 has 11 residues. This CDR3 reads CAWGQGDTQYF. The CDR3 bases are TGTGCCTGGGGACAGGGAGATACGCAGTATTTT.

The chain couples TRBV19 to TRBJ2-1; TRBD2 aligns across 7 bases. V dropped 5 bases and J dropped 10; count of bases not matched to a gene: 14. The germline CDR1 and CDR2 sequences are LNHDA and SQIVND (reference sequence). This CDR3 spans 15 amino acids. The CDR3 nucleotides are TGTGCCAGTAGTGCCACGGGACTACGCTATGGCGAGCAGTTCTTC. Protein product: CASSATGLRYGEQFF.

The V gene is TRBV15, the J gene TRBJ2-7, with TRBD1 matching 9 bases. The CDR3 is 13 residues long. Losses at the gene ends were 7 bases for V and 5 bases for J; bases not matched to a gene: 6. Germline V gene sequence: CDR1 LNHNV, CDR2 YYDKDF (reference sequence). CDR3 residues: CATTGQGPDEQYF. CDR3 in DNA: TGTGCCACCACGGGACAGGGTCCCGACGAGCAGTACTTC.

CDR3 sequence reads: CASSEPLRRDNQPQHF. In DNA form, the CDR3 reads TGTGCCAGCAGTGAACCCCTAAGACGGGACAATCAGCCCCAGCATTTT. The V call is TRBV25-1, the J call TRBJ1-5; D gene uncertain. This CDR3 is 16 amino acids long. Between the trimmed V and J ends, which lost 2 bases and 3 bases, there was a span of 14 bases. Germline V gene lookup returns CDR1 MGHDK and CDR2 SYGVNS.

The rearrangement joins TRBV6-6 to TRBJ1-6; a weak D match, TRBD1 (5 bases). Germline CDR1 MNHNY, CDR2 SVGAGI (reference sequence). This CDR3 region has 16 residues. Trimming removed 4 bases at V and 5 bases at J, with 15 bases between. The CDR3 DNA follows: TGTGCCAGCAGTTCGATTCAGGGACTCAATAATTCACCCCTCCACTTT. Residues: CASSSIQGLNNSPLHF.

The V call is TRBV7-2, the J call TRBJ2-7, with unresolved D. This CDR3 is 13 amino acids long. The germline V and J ends were trimmed by 5 bases and 2 bases, with 10 bases remaining between them. CDR1 SGHTA and CDR2 FQGNSA come from the germline V gene. CDR3 region: CASSRWVAYEQYF. CDR3 sequence (DNA): TGTGCCAGCAGCCGGTGGGTGGCCTACGAGCAGTACTTC.

This clone showed up just a few times. The V call is TRBV5-1, the J call TRBJ2-1; TRBD2 agrees at 7 bases. V dropped 5 bases and J dropped 5; count of bases not matched to a gene: 16. The germline V gene has CDR1 SGHRS and CDR2 YFSETQ. The CDR3 runs 17 residues. The CDR3 region has the DNA TGCGCCAGCAGTCGACTAGCTACAGGTTGGGTTGACAATGAGCAGTTCTTC. Protein product: CASSRLATGWVDNEQFF.

The chain employs TRBV4-3 and TRBJ2-5; D gene unclear. Trimming took 0 bases from V and 3 from J, leaving 5 bases between them. The CDR3 contains 13 residues. CDR1 and CDR2 (germline): LGHNA, YSLEER. The CDR3 bases are TGCGCCAGCAGCCAAGATCCCGAAGAGACCCAGTACTTC. Its translation: CASSQDPEETQYF.